The rows below give T cell receptor beta chains drawn from one sample of a study of Graves' ophthalmopathy and Graves' hyperthyroidism. MiXCR was run by TCRdb on the multiplex PCR reads, yielding one entry per CDR3 protein. The sample includes fewer than 600,000 distinct CDR3 sequences, around 14% of them seen just once. The sequenced sample was blood. The source is a woman aged 30 to 39 with Graves' ophthalmopathy. Each CDR3 is given with its conserved first and last residue. The order of the fields is V gene, J gene, clone size, D gene, CDR3 DNA, CDR3 protein. The D gene is left open where the match is weak. The listing skips clone size in some rows; elsewhere it reads once, few, many or a size class.

TRBV12-5	TRBJ1-3	many	TRBD1	TGTGCTAGTGGTTTGGGACAGGGTTCGGGAAACACCATATATTTT	CASGLGQGSGNTIYF
TRBV29-1	TRBJ2-7	NA	TRBD1	TGCAGGGTAGTGGTGGTTGGACAGGGGTCCTACGAGCAGTACTTC	CRVVVVGQGSYEQYF
TRBV13	TRBJ1-6	NA	NA	TGTGCCAGCAGCTTAGCCTCAAGCTCCTATAATTCACCCCTCCACTTT	CASSLASSSYNSPLHF
TRBV7-8	TRBJ2-5	many	NA	TGTGCCAGCAGCCCATCTGACAGGCGGGTTCTAGAGACCCAGTACTTC	CASSPSDRRVLETQYF
TRBV6-5	TRBJ1-1	few	NA	TGTGCCAGCAGTTACACGACAGCGAACACTGGAGCTTTCTTT	CASSYTTANTGAFF
TRBV2	TRBJ1-6	many	TRBD1	TGTGCCAGCAGAAGTCTCGGCAGGGGGCATAAGAATTCACCCCTCCACTTT	CASRSLGRGHKNSPLHF
TRBV5-1	TRBJ2-7	NA	TRBD1	TGCGCCAGCAGCGTGGCCGGGACAGTAGGCTACGAGCAGTACTTC	CASSVAGTVGYEQYF
TRBV12-3/TRBV12-4	TRBJ2-2	many	NA	TGTGCCAGCAGCCCCCGCTTTTCCACAGGGAGCAACACCGGGGAGCTGTTTTTT	CASSPRFSTGSNTGELFF
TRBV9	TRBJ1-2	many	NA	TGTGCCAGCAGCGTCGAAGATGGCTACACCTTC	CASSVEDGYTF
TRBV29-1	TRBJ2-6	many	NA	TGCAGCGTAGACCCCGGGGGCAGGGCTGGGGCCAACGTCCTGACTTTC	CSVDPGGRAGANVLTF
TRBV12-3/TRBV12-4	TRBJ1-6	many	NA	TGTGCCAGCAGCATCAGGGGTGATAATTCACCCCTCCACTTT	CASSIRGDNSPLHF
TRBV27	TRBJ2-5	many	NA	TGTGCCAGCAGGAAGAGGGTGTACCAAGAGACCCAGTACTTC	CASRKRVYQETQYF
TRBV6-5	TRBJ1-5	NA	TRBD1	TGTGCCAGCAGTTCCAGGACAGGGGGTAACAATCAGCCCCAGCATTTT	CASSSRTGGNNQPQHF
TRBV27	TRBJ1-5	many	NA	TGTGCCAGCAGTTTAATTCGGGGTCAGCCCCAGCATTTT	CASSLIRGQPQHF
TRBV5-1	TRBJ1-1	many	NA	TGCGCCAGCAGCAAAGTCGGAAACACTGAAGCTTTCTTT	CASSKVGNTEAFF
TRBV6-5	TRBJ2-5	many	TRBD1	TGTGCCAGCACGTTGACAGGGGGAGAGACCCAGTACTTC	CASTLTGGETQYF
TRBV6-1	TRBJ1-5	many	NA	TGTGCCAGCAGTGAACTGGGGGGGAATAGCAATCAGCCCCAGCATTTT	CASSELGGNSNQPQHF
TRBV9	TRBJ1-2	many	TRBD1	TGTGCCAGCAGCGGTACAGGGGGAGCTAACTATGGCTACACCTTC	CASSGTGGANYGYTF
TRBV7-8	TRBJ2-4	few	NA	TGTGCCAGCAGCTTAGCGGGAGCTTTAGCCAAAAACATTCAGTACTTC	CASSLAGALAKNIQYF
TRBV6-2/TRBV6-3	TRBJ2-2	many	NA	TGTGCCAGCAGTCGTGCCGGGACAAGAAACACCGGGGAGCTGTTTTTT	CASSRAGTRNTGELFF
TRBV20-1	TRBJ2-4	many	TRBD1	TGCAGTGCCATACAGGGGGAAAACATTCAGTACTTC	CSAIQGENIQYF
TRBV10-3	TRBJ1-2	NA	NA	TGTGCCATCAGTCGGAATCCCGACGCGGCGGGCTATGGCTACACCTTC	CAISRNPDAAGYGYTF
TRBV5-1	TRBJ1-1	few	NA	TGCGCCAGCAGCTCGGCACGGGGCGCGTCCCCTGAAGCTTTCTTT	CASSSARGASPEAFF
TRBV24-1	TRBJ1-1	NA	NA	TGTGCCACCAGTGACTGGAATAACCCAACTGAAGCTTTCTTT	CATSDWNNPTEAFF
TRBV30	TRBJ1-1	many	NA	TGTGCCTGGAGGCGTTCGGTCAACACTGAAGCTTTCTTT	CAWRRSVNTEAFF
TRBV30	TRBJ1-5	NA	NA	TGTGCCTGGAGCGTTCCGCGTTTCAATCAGCCCCAGCATTTT	CAWSVPRFNQPQHF
TRBV27	TRBJ2-7	many	TRBD2	TGTGCCAGCAGTTTGGAGGGAGGGCCTGGCGAGCAGTACTTC	CASSLEGGPGEQYF
TRBV30	TRBJ1-1	many	NA	TGTGCCTGGAGTGTAGGGGGGAGCACTGAAGCTTTCTTT	CAWSVGGSTEAFF
TRBV10-3	TRBJ1-6	once	TRBD1	TGTGCCATCAGTGAGTCGACAGGGGGTAATTCACCCCTCCACTTT	CAISESTGGNSPLHF
TRBV27	TRBJ1-2	many	NA	TGTGCCAGCAGTTCACACGATGGCTACACCTTC	CASSSHDGYTF
TRBV30	TRBJ2-2	many	NA	TGTGCCTGGAGAGGCACTAGGAACACCGGGGAGCTGTTTTTT	CAWRGTRNTGELFF
TRBV9	TRBJ1-2	many	NA	TGTGCCAGCAGCGCGGGTAGTGGCTACACCTTC	CASSAGSGYTF
TRBV24-1	TRBJ1-2	many	NA	TGTGCCACCAGTGTACCGGATCATGGCTACACCTTC	CATSVPDHGYTF
TRBV12-3/TRBV12-4	TRBJ1-1	NA	NA	TGTGCCAGCAGGGATGCGGTCACTGAAGCTTTCTTT	CASRDAVTEAFF
TRBV6-2/TRBV6-3	TRBJ2-5	many	TRBD2	TGTGCCAGCAGTTACACCGGGACTAGCGGGCGGGAGACCCAGTACTTC	CASSYTGTSGRETQYF
TRBV30	TRBJ1-5	NA	TRBD1	TGTGCCTGGAGTGTACGACAGGGCCAGCCCCAGCATTTT	CAWSVRQGQPQHF
TRBV24-1	TRBJ2-2	many	NA	TGTGCCACCAGTGAGGGTGGGATCACCGGGGAGCTGTTTTTT	CATSEGGITGELFF
TRBV28	TRBJ2-7	many	TRBD1	TGTGCCAGCAGTTTATTGGGACAGGAGCAGTACTTC	CASSLLGQEQYF
TRBV25-1	TRBJ2-5	many	TRBD1	TGTGCCAGCAGTGACCCGGACAGGCCAGAAGAGACCCAGTACTTC	CASSDPDRPEETQYF
TRBV7-9	TRBJ2-4	NA	NA	TGTGCCAGCAGCTTCCGCAGCGGAGACATTCAGTACTTC	CASSFRSGDIQYF
TRBV11-2	TRBJ2-4	many	NA	TGTGCCAGCAGCTTCTCAGGGTTGGACATTAAGTACTTC	CASSFSGLDIKYF
TRBV20-1	TRBJ2-7	once	NA	TGCAGTGCTAGAGACAGGGGCTATTCCTACGAGCAGTACTTC	CSARDRGYSYEQYF
TRBV6-1	TRBJ2-6	many	NA	TGTGCCACCTCCGGATGGGCCAACGTCCTGACTTTC	CATSGWANVLTF
TRBV4-1	TRBJ2-7	few	NA	TGCGCCAGCAGCCAAAAAGGGTTCGAGCAGTACTTC	CASSQKGFEQYF
TRBV12-3/TRBV12-4	TRBJ1-6	many	NA	TGTGCCAGCAGTTTTGGTCCAGGTTCACCCCTCCACTTT	CASSFGPGSPLHF
TRBV7-9	TRBJ2-7	many	NA	TGTGCCAGCAGCCCCCGACTAGTCTACGAGCAGTACTTC	CASSPRLVYEQYF
TRBV19	TRBJ1-6	NA	NA	TGTGCCAGTAGGATCCCCACCGAGAATTCACCCCTCCACTTT	CASRIPTENSPLHF
TRBV12-3/TRBV12-4	TRBJ1-5	many	NA	TGTGCCAGCAGTTTGTTCAATCAGCCCCAGCATTTT	CASSLFNQPQHF
TRBV27	TRBJ1-5	many	NA	TGTGCCAGCAGTTTAAACAGGGTAAAGCCCCAGCATTTT	CASSLNRVKPQHF
TRBV5-1	TRBJ1-1	NA	TRBD1	TGCGCCAGCAGCTTAGGACAGGGTTTAGTCGCTTTCTTT	CASSLGQGLVAFF
TRBV20-1	TRBJ2-5	many	NA	TGCAGTGCTAGGCAGTCCTCACAGACCCAGTACTTC	CSARQSSQTQYF
TRBV27	TRBJ1-2	many	NA	TGTGCCAGCAGTTCTGCGGAGGGCCGGTATGGCTACACCTTC	CASSSAEGRYGYTF
TRBV7-8	TRBJ1-1	many	NA	TGTGCCACCAATCCGGGCATGAACACTGAAGCTTTCTTT	CATNPGMNTEAFF
TRBV24-1	TRBJ2-7	many	NA	TGTGCCACCAGTGATTTGTTACTAGCCCAAGAGCAGTACTTC	CATSDLLLAQEQYF
TRBV6-1	TRBJ2-5	few	TRBD2	TGTGCCAGCAGTGATCGCGGGAGTGTGACCCAGTACTTC	CASSDRGSVTQYF
TRBV2	TRBJ2-2	many	NA	TGTGCCAGCAGTGAGTTGGTGACGAACACCGGGGAGCTGTTTTTT	CASSELVTNTGELFF
TRBV11-1	TRBJ2-5	many	NA	TGTGCCAGCAGCCTCGGGGGTTTGGGGACTTACCAAGAGGCCCAGTACTTC	CASSLGGLGTYQEAQYF